The 15 T cell receptor beta chains in this list originate from one sample, sequenced in a study of shared clonotypes between healthy human individuals. Measured with immunoSEQ multiplex PCR; TCRdb has only the in-frame clones, and not every one. The sample includes fewer than 1.8 million clones, about 98.5% seen only once; the top ten take around 0.33%. Material for sequencing was naive CD4+ T cells sorted from blood. Subset: CD45RA+ positively selected. These receptor sequences come from a man aged 25-45 years in good health.

This chain links TRBV6-5 with TRBJ2-7; 9 bases fit TRBD2. Germline V gene lookup returns CDR1 MNHEY and CDR2 SVGAGI. The CDR3 is 14 amino acids. The V segment lost 2 bases and the J segment 4 bases; nucleotides outside the gene matches: 3. The CDR3 here is CASSYRLAGYEQYF. DNA of the CDR3: TGTGCCAGCAGTTACCGGCTAGCGGGATACGAGCAGTACTTC.

The rearrangement links TRBV5-1 to TRBJ2-1; TRBD2 matches at 7 bases. CDR1 is SGHRS, CDR2 YFSETQ, per germline. This CDR3 has 18 amino acids. The ends lost 0 bases at V and 9 bases at J; junction bases unmatched: 18. In DNA form, the CDR3 reads TGCGCCAGCAGCTTGGTTGCGGGACTCGGGGGGTTACGCGGTGAGCAGTTCTTC. Encoded protein: CASSLVAGLGGLRGEQFF.

The CDR3 loop reads CASSLTEIPNYGYTF. CDR3 in DNA: TGCGCCAGCAGCCTTACCGAGATACCAAACTATGGCTACACCTTC. This rearrangement joins TRBV5-1 to TRBJ1-2; D not resolved. V lost 4 bases and J 2 bases, leaving 15 bases between the germline ends. Germline V gene lookup returns CDR1 SGHRS and CDR2 YFSETQ. The CDR3 has 15 amino acids.

The gene calls are TRBV28 and TRBJ2-7; 7 nucleotides line up with TRBD1. Trimming removed 9 bases from V and 1 base from J; junction bases left unmatched: 6. Per germline, CDR1 MDHEN and CDR2 SYDVKM. The CDR3 contains 13 residues. CDR3 sequence: CASRGQHSYEQYF. The DNA for the CDR3 is TGTGCCAGTAGGGGACAGCATTCCTACGAGCAGTACTTC.

This clone was detected only once. This chain connects TRBV19 to TRBJ2-2, with D unclear. In germline, CDR1 is LNHDA, CDR2 SQIVND (reference sequence). Trimming took 1 base from V and 6 from J, leaving 6 bases between them. The CDR3 extends over 13 amino acids. The CDR3 protein is CASSIVTAGELFF. The CDR3 nucleotides are TGTGCCAGTAGTATAGTAACAGCCGGGGAGCTGTTTTTT.

V gene TRBV7-6 combines with J gene TRBJ2-2; TRBD2 agrees at 8 bases. Germline V CDR1 and CDR2: SGHVS, FNYEAQ. The CDR3 runs to 17 residues. Trimming cost V 5 bases and J 5 bases; bases outside gene matches: 13. CDR3 region: CASSVSAGLGTTGELFF. The CDR3 DNA sequence: TGTGCCAGCAGCGTTAGTGCGGGACTAGGCACGACCGGGGAGCTGTTTTTT.

The chain combines TRBV9 with TRBJ1-1, with TRBD1 matching 7 bases. Trimming at V came to 4 bases and at J to 1 base, leaving 4 bases not matched to a gene. Germline CDR1 is SGDLS and CDR2 is YYNGEE. The CDR3 consists of 14 residues. The CDR3 sequence is CASSMGQRNTEAFF. DNA of the CDR3: TGTGCCAGCAGCATGGGACAGAGGAACACTGAAGCTTTCTTT.

The CDR3 nucleotides read TGCGCCAGCAGTGAGATATTGCGGGAGGGCGGAAATGAGCAGTTCTTC. Translating gives CASSEILREGGNEQFF. The chain combines TRBV10-2 with TRBJ2-1; TRBD2 matches 9 bases. The CDR3 sequence is 16 residues long. V shed 2 bases and J 7 bases; nucleotides not matched to a gene: 9. Germline values: CDR1 WSHSY, CDR2 SAAADI.

This clone was counted once. The junction departs from the called germline gene at one end, perhaps through a read error. V and J are TRBV2 and TRBJ2-2, with a weak D call TRBD2 (6 bases). Germline V gene data show CDR1 as SNHLY and CDR2 as FYNNEI. This CDR3 region has 14 residues. CDR3 nucleotides: TGTGCCAGCATTGAACTAGCAGACACCGGGGAGCTGTTTTTT. It is translated as CASIELADTGELFF.

The chain carries TRBV28 and TRBJ2-1, with D possibly being TRBD1 (6 bases). Germline CDR1 MDHEN, CDR2 SYDVKM. The CDR3 length is 16 residues. V was trimmed by 6 bases and J by 3 bases, leaving 18 bases between them. The CDR3 loop is CASRPTGAQLYNEQFF. The CDR3, as DNA: TGTGCCAGCAGACCGACAGGTGCCCAACTCTACAATGAGCAGTTCTTC.

This chain links TRBV28 with TRBJ1-3, with D possibly being TRBD1 (6 bases). Trimming removed 6 bases from V and 2 bases from J, with 11 bases in between. There are 14 residues in the CDR3. Germline loops: CDR1 MDHEN, CDR2 SYDVKM. CDR3 loop: CASSRGGPGNTIYF. The CDR3 DNA follows: TGTGCCAGCAGCCGTGGGGGGCCTGGAAACACCATATATTTT.

The rearrangement joins TRBV7-9 to TRBJ2-7; 13 bases are a match to TRBD2. V lost 5 bases and J lost 1; bases outside the gene matches: 5. Germline lookup yields CDR1 SEHNR and CDR2 FQNEAQ (reference sequence). The CDR3 extends over 16 amino acids. CDR3 protein: CASSGGTSGMSYEQYF. The CDR3 region has the DNA TGTGCCAGCAGCGGAGGGACTAGCGGGATGTCCTACGAGCAGTACTTC.

The V gene is TRBV9, the J gene TRBJ2-1; 8 nucleotides match TRBD1. Trimming at V came to 1 base and at J to 8 bases, leaving 5 bases not matched to a gene. CDR3 size: 14 residues. Germline CDR1 is SGDLS and CDR2 is YYNGEE. DNA of the CDR3: TGTGCCAGCAGCGTATGGACAGGGTCAGATGAGCAGTTCTTC. This translates into CASSVWTGSDEQFF.

V is TRBV14 and J is TRBJ2-3; TRBD2 might be the D (7 bases). The CDR3 has 14 amino acids. V gave up 8 bases and J gave up 4 bases, with 16 bases separating them. CDR1 is SGHDN and CDR2 is FVKESK in the germline V gene. CDR3 DNA: TGTGCCAGCGCCGGGGGGCTAGCAGCAGATACGCAGTATTTT. Translation gives CASAGGLAADTQYF.

This clone appeared a single time. The rearrangement links TRBV11-3 to TRBJ2-3, with 10 bases aligning to TRBD1. J gave up 1 base and V 5 bases, and 6 bases lay outside the gene matches. CDR1 and CDR2 from the germline V gene are SGHNT and YENEEA. The CDR3 runs to 16 residues. The CDR3 spells CASSKGTGAGTDTQYF. The CDR3 DNA sequence: TGTGCCAGCAGCAAAGGGACAGGGGCAGGCACAGATACGCAGTATTTT. Using reference TRBV11-3 and TRBJ2-3 for the parts outside the CDR3, the full variable domain is EAGVVQSPRYKIIEKKQPVAFWCNPISGHNTLYWYLQNLGQGPELLIRYENEEAVDDSQLPKDRFSAERLKGVDSTLKIQPAELGDSAVYLCASSKGTGAGTDTQYFGPGTRLTVL.